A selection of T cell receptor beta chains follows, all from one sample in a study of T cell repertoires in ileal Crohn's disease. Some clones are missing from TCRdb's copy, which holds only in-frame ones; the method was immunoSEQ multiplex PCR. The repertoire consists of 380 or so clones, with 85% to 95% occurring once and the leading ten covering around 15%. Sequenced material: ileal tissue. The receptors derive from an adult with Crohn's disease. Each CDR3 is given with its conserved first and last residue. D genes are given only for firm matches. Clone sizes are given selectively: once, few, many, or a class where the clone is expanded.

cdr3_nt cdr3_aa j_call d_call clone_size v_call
TGCGCCAGCAGCTCGGGTAGGGGCGCAGAGACCCAGTACTTC CASSSGRGAETQYF TRBJ2-5 - - TRBV5-1
TGTGCCTGGAAGGGGGTCAATTCACCCCTCCACTTT CAWKGVNSPLHF TRBJ1-6 - - TRBV30
TGTGCCAGCAGCTACGGACGGCTCGGTCAGCCCCAGCATTTT CASSYGRLGQPQHF TRBJ1-5 - - TRBV5-6
TGTGCCAGCTCACGCACTCAGGGGTGGACCACCGGGGAGCTGTTTTTT CASSRTQGWTTGELFF TRBJ2-2 - - TRBV18
TGTGCCAGCAGTGCCCCTTCTCCCTTACCGCGGAAAGAGGAAGCTTTCTTT CASSAPSPLPRKEEAFF TRBJ1-1 - - TRBV25-1
TGTGCCAGCAGCTTCGCGGGACAGTCGAACACTGAAGCTTTCTTT CASSFAGQSNTEAFF TRBJ1-1 TRBD1 - TRBV11-2
TGTGCCAGCTCACCAATCGCCAGGGGGACGGCCGGGGAGCTGTTTTTT CASSPIARGTAGELFF TRBJ2-2 TRBD1 - TRBV18
TGTGCCACCAGCTCACGGACAGGGGGCCTCCTTAACTATGGCTACACCTTC CATSSRTGGLLNYGYTF TRBJ1-2 TRBD1 - TRBV15
TGTGCCAGCAGCCGGGCCAACTATGGCTACACCTTC CASSRANYGYTF TRBJ1-2 - few TRBV5-4
TGTGCCAGCAGTTACTCGGACAGGGGGTTGAGTGAGCAGTACTTC CASSYSDRGLSEQYF TRBJ2-7 TRBD1 - TRBV6-9
TGTGCCAGCAGCCCCCGTTCGGGCGGGGTCGCAGATACGCAGTATTTT CASSPRSGGVADTQYF TRBJ2-3 - - TRBV4-2
TGCGCCAGCAGCTTTAGCGGGGGGGTGGATACGCAGTATTTT CASSFSGGVDTQYF TRBJ2-3 TRBD2 - TRBV5-1
TGTGCCAGCAGGGCGCCTTCTCACGGGGGGTATGGCTACACCTTC CASRAPSHGGYGYTF TRBJ1-2 - - TRBV6-1
TGTGCCAGCTCACCACGGACAGGGGGAAGGGACGGACCCGGGGAGCTGTTTTTT CASSPRTGGRDGPGELFF TRBJ2-2 TRBD1 - TRBV18
TGTGCCAGCAGGGGTAGACCTTTAAATGGGATGAACACTGAAGCTTTCTTT CASRGRPLNGMNTEAFF TRBJ1-1 - - TRBV7-8
TGCGCCAGCAGCATTGAAGGACAGGCGGGGGCTTTCTTT CASSIEGQAGAFF TRBJ1-1 TRBD1 - TRBV5-1
TGTGCCAGCAGGTCGGGGCTAGCGGGGACAGATACGCAGTATTTT CASRSGLAGTDTQYF TRBJ2-3 TRBD2 - TRBV6-5
TGTGCCAGCAGTGTAGCGGGGTCCTACGAGCAGTACTTC CASSVAGSYEQYF TRBJ2-7 TRBD2 once TRBV2
TGTGCCAGCAGTTTATGGGGACCGGGGGATAATTCACCCCTCCACTTT CASSLWGPGDNSPLHF TRBJ1-6 - - TRBV27
TGTGCCAGCAGCTTGTACGCAGGGAATAGGTACGAGCAGTACTTC CASSLYAGNRYEQYF TRBJ2-7 - - TRBV5-6
TGTGCCAGCAGCGGACAGTTTAGTAGCACAGATACGCAGTATTTT CASSGQFSSTDTQYF TRBJ2-3 - - TRBV11-2
TGTGCCAGCAGCTCTCCGGGGGGAGGTGAGCAGTACTTC CASSSPGGGEQYF TRBJ2-7 TRBD2 - TRBV7-3
TGTGCCACCAGCAGTTTCGACAGACAAGAGACCCAGTACTTC CATSSFDRQETQYF TRBJ2-5 - - TRBV15